This T cell receptor beta chain stems from a study of OX40 agonist ivuxolimab in advanced cancers. About the investigation overall: Ivuxolimab, which targeted the costimulatory receptor OX40 (CD134), was an agonistic, fully human IgG2 monoclonal antibody. Prior anti-PD-1, anti-PD-L1 or anti-CTLA-4 therapy was permitted, and 40% to 50% of dose-escalation patients had received checkpoint inhibitors. Of the 50 to 55 dose-escalation patients, hepatocellular carcinoma was present in 19, melanoma in around 15, renal cell carcinoma in 9 and head and neck cancer in 9. The monotherapy dose-escalation portion (N ≈ 50 patients) of the phase I ivuxolimab trial is reported in the paper. In the dose-escalation cohort, around four fifths of patients were male, and the mean age was approximately 60 years, with a range of about 23 to 80. Intravenous ivuxolimab was administered to patients every 2 weeks at six dose levels: 0.01, 0.1, 0.3, 1.5, 3 and 10 mg/kg. Peripheral TCRbeta sequencing was intended to test whether TCR sequence diversity was altered and clonal T-cell expansion was caused by ivuxolimab. Partial responses were achieved by three dose-escalation patients, of whom one had hepatocellular carcinoma and two had cutaneous melanoma.

Summary of the overall study and its limitations: Clonal expansion of both CD4+ and CD8+ blood T cells was observed from baseline to week 6 at doses 0.1 to 3.0 mg/kg. After ivuxolimab, CD8+ T cells had more expanded clones than CD4+ T cells on average. Low levels of normalized T-cell clonal expansion were also shown by some nonresponding patients. In the 0.1-3.0 mg/kg groups, partial responders were among the patients with the lowest normalized peripheral clonal expansion, particularly in CD8+ T cells. The antigen specificity of the peripheral T cells that underwent clonal expansion was not determined.

To sequence the TCRbeta CDR3 region, genomic DNA was isolated from the sorted cells. The immunoSEQ Assay was used for sequencing of TCRbeta CDR3 regions. This immuneACCESS table, as held by TCRdb, lists in-frame sequences with V and J called but not all clones. Of the missing ones, under half trace to an unresolved V gene in checked studies; the others have no known cause. The sample table shows 45,000 to 65,000 clones, and around nine tenths are seen once. Together, the top ten hold more than 6.5% of the sample. Trimmed from V: 3 bases; trimmed from J: 4 bases; junction bases lacking a gene match: 5. The CDR3 numbers 15 residues from cysteine through phenylalanine. The read is trimmed to its CDR3 DNA, 45 bases read in frame from base 1. Looking up the germline V gene (reference sequence) yields CDR1 MNHEY and CDR2 SMNVEV. This clone has just one count. Its antigen is not yet known. No clone much larger than this one lies a single base away; base qualities are absent.

Patients with autoimmune disease history or receiving systemic immunosuppression were excluded from the trial. Peripheral blood for TCR sequencing was drawn from every dose cohort at baseline, at cycle 4 day 1 and at cycle 7 day 1. The samples were taken from a phase I, first-in-human, multicenter, open-label dose-escalation trial of ivuxolimab. Adults with locally advanced or metastatic head and neck squamous cell, hepatocellular, melanoma or renal cell carcinoma were enrolled in the trial. CD4+ and CD8+ T cells were sorted separately from peripheral blood before TCR sequencing. This chain is built from TRBV27 and TRBJ2-1; TRBD1 aligns with 8 central bases. The origin of this receptor is an adult with an advanced solid tumor such as melanoma, head and neck, liver or kidney cancer. Sequencing was performed on CD4+ or CD8+ T cells sorted from blood, taken in a trial of the OX40 agonist ivuxolimab. CDR3 loop: CASSFQGAPYNEQFF. The DNA is as follows: TGTGCCAGCAGTTTTCAGGGGGCTCCTTACAATGAGCAGTTCTTC.